This T cell receptor (beta chain) was captured in a study of chemoradiotherapy in HPV16-positive cancers. Across the whole study: Functional T-cell assays on a couple of HPV16-positive patients' cells defined candidate HPV-specific clones and common TCR motifs. General study results and limits: Non-HPV-specific T cells did not expand in tumors during treatment, whereas candidate HPV-specific clones and E7-related motifs did.

Remarks on this clone: Its antigen is not identified.

Method: immunoSEQ multiplex PCR; TCRdb's copy keeps in-frame clones and lacks some. Altogether over 10,000 clones are present, around three quarters being singletons, with the ten largest covering under 1.5%. The CDR3 length is 15 residues. CDR1 is MNHEY and CDR2 is SMNVEV in the germline V gene (reference sequence). Deletions cut 5 bases from V and 8 bases from J, with 18 bases between. The sequence was obtained from a human donor with HPV-associated anogenital cancer. Sampling was done from a patient who underwent chemoradiotherapy. V gene TRBV27 combines with J gene TRBJ1-4; D is undetermined. The CDR3 bases are TGTGCCAGCAGTAGAGCAGTACAACTAACGGAAAAACTGTTTTTT. Translation: CASSRAVQLTEKLFF.